This is a list of T cell receptor beta chains from one sample in a study of a mutant IDH1 vaccine in newly diagnosed glioma. Method: immunoSEQ multiplex PCR; TCRdb's copy keeps in-frame clones and lacks some. The table records approximately 44,000 clones, roughly 90% of them present only once. The antigens for these receptors are not known. The sample in question was PBMCs, obtained from a glioma patient whose treatment included an IDH1 peptide vaccine. These receptors originate from a man aged 50 to 59 with glioma. Each CDR3 is given with its conserved first and last residue. The D gene is left open where the match is weak. Clone size is given for some rows only: seen once, a few or many times, or a class if the clone is expanded.

cdr3_nt | cdr3_aa | j_call | d_call | v_call | clone_size
TGTGCCAGCAGCTTAGCAAGAACAGGGGTTTCACCCCTCCACTTT | CASSLARTGVSPLHF | TRBJ1-6 | TRBD1 | TRBV7-8 | .
TGTGCCTGGAGTGTACTGGGCAGGGGCCGAAGCTCCTACGAGCAGTACTTC | CAWSVLGRGRSSYEQYF | TRBJ2-7 | . | TRBV30 | .
TGTGCCAGTAGTTGGGACGCTTCCTACGAGCAGTACTTC | CASSWDASYEQYF | TRBJ2-7 | . | TRBV19 | .
TGCGCCAGCAGCCAAGGCTTAGGGAACACTGAAGCTTTCTTT | CASSQGLGNTEAFF | TRBJ1-1 | . | TRBV4-1 | .
TGTGCCAGCAGTCCACTCAATGAGCAGTTCTTC | CASSPLNEQFF | TRBJ2-1 | . | TRBV25-1 | .
TGCGCCAGCAGCCAGGTTACACAGGAGGGCGTTTTTGGCTACACCTTC | CASSQVTQEGVFGYTF | TRBJ1-2 | . | TRBV4-1 | .
TGTGCCAGTAGGGGCGGGCGGACCCACGGCGGAAACACCATATATTTT | CASRGGRTHGGNTIYF | TRBJ1-3 | . | TRBV19 | .
TGCGCCAGCAGCTTAATAGGAGAGACCCAGTACTTC | CASSLIGETQYF | TRBJ2-5 | . | TRBV5-1 | .
TGCGCCAGCAGCTTGGGAGGGTCCGGGGAGCTGTTTTTT | CASSLGGSGELFF | TRBJ2-2 | . | TRBV5-1 | .
TGTGCCAGCAGCCCGGGACAGAATTATGGCTACACCTTC | CASSPGQNYGYTF | TRBJ1-2 | TRBD1 | TRBV9 | .
TGCAGTGCTGGGCAAGATACGCAGTATTTT | CSAGQDTQYF | TRBJ2-3 | . | TRBV20-1 | .
TGTGCCAGCAGCCCCGGATCAGGGAACACTGAAGCTTTCTTT | CASSPGSGNTEAFF | TRBJ1-1 | . | TRBV7-9 | .
TGTGCCAGCAGCCGGGGGCGTAGCAATGAGCAGTTCTTC | CASSRGRSNEQFF | TRBJ2-1 | . | TRBV7-6 | .
TGCGCCAGCAGTGAGAAGGGACAGGGCGCGACTGAAGCTTTCTTT | CASSEKGQGATEAFF | TRBJ1-1 | TRBD1 | TRBV10-1 | .
TGTGCCTGGAGTGTTAGCTATCTTGGACTAGCGGGGCCCCCCGGTTCCTACAATGAGCAGTTCTTC | CAWSVSYLGLAGPPGSYNEQFF | TRBJ2-1 | TRBD2 | TRBV30 | few
TGTGCCAGCAAGTTGGGCGGGAGGCGTTCCTACGAGCAGTACTTC | CASKLGGRRSYEQYF | TRBJ2-7 | TRBD2 | TRBV6-5 | .
TGCGCCAGCAGCCCTTTGGCAGTGAACACTGAAGCTTTCTTT | CASSPLAVNTEAFF | TRBJ1-1 | . | TRBV5-1 | .
TGCAGCGTAAGGGGGACAGGGCCGAACTATGGCTACACCTTC | CSVRGTGPNYGYTF | TRBJ1-2 | TRBD1 | TRBV29-1 | .
TGCGCCAGCAGCGGGACAGGGCTCTCCTACGAGCAGTACTTC | CASSGTGLSYEQYF | TRBJ2-7 | TRBD1 | TRBV5-1 | .
TGTGCCAGCAGTTTAGGAGGGCAGGGACTCGGTAATTCACCCCTCCACTTT | CASSLGGQGLGNSPLHF | TRBJ1-6 | . | TRBV28 | .
TGTGCCAGCACCCGACAGAGCTACGAGCAGTACTTC | CASTRQSYEQYF | TRBJ2-7 | . | TRBV6-1 | .
TGTGCCAGCAGCCTTCGGGACAGGGCGTACAATGAGCAGTTCTTC | CASSLRDRAYNEQFF | TRBJ2-1 | TRBD1 | TRBV7-9 | .
TGCGCCAGCAGCTTGGACTCTGGAAACACCATATATTTT | CASSLDSGNTIYF | TRBJ1-3 | . | TRBV5-1 | .